This record concerns one TCR beta chain sequence. TCRdb re-derived calls from the RT-PCR reads in MiXCR, one entry per CDR3 protein. The sample lists fewer than 800,000 distinct CDR3 sequences, approximately 14% occurring once. Germline-derived CDR1 and CDR2 are SGHTA and FQGTGA. V trimming: 5 bases; J trimming: 6 bases; junction bases outside the gene matches: 6. The CDR3 runs 13 residues. The V call is TRBV7-3, the J call TRBJ2-7; 8 bases are a match to TRBD1. The material sequenced was memory CD4+ T cells from blood. The TCR comes from a female donor in good health, serving as a healthy control. The CDR3 protein is CASSRTGTVEQYF. The CDR3 DNA is TGTGCCAGCAGCCGGACAGGGACCGTCGAGCAGTACTTC.